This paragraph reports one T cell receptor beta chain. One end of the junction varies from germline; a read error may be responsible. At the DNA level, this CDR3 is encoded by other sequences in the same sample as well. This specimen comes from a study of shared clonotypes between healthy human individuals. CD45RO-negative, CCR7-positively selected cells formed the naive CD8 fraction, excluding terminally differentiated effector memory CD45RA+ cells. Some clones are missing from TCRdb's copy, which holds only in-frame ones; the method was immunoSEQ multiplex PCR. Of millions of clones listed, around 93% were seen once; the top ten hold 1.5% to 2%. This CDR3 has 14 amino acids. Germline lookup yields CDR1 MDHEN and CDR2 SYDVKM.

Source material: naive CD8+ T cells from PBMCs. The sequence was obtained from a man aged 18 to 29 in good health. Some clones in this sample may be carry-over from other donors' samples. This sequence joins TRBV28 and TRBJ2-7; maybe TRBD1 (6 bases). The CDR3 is CASTLRGSSYEQYF. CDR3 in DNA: TGTGCCAGCACTTTAAGGGGGAGCTCCTACGAGCAGTACTTC.